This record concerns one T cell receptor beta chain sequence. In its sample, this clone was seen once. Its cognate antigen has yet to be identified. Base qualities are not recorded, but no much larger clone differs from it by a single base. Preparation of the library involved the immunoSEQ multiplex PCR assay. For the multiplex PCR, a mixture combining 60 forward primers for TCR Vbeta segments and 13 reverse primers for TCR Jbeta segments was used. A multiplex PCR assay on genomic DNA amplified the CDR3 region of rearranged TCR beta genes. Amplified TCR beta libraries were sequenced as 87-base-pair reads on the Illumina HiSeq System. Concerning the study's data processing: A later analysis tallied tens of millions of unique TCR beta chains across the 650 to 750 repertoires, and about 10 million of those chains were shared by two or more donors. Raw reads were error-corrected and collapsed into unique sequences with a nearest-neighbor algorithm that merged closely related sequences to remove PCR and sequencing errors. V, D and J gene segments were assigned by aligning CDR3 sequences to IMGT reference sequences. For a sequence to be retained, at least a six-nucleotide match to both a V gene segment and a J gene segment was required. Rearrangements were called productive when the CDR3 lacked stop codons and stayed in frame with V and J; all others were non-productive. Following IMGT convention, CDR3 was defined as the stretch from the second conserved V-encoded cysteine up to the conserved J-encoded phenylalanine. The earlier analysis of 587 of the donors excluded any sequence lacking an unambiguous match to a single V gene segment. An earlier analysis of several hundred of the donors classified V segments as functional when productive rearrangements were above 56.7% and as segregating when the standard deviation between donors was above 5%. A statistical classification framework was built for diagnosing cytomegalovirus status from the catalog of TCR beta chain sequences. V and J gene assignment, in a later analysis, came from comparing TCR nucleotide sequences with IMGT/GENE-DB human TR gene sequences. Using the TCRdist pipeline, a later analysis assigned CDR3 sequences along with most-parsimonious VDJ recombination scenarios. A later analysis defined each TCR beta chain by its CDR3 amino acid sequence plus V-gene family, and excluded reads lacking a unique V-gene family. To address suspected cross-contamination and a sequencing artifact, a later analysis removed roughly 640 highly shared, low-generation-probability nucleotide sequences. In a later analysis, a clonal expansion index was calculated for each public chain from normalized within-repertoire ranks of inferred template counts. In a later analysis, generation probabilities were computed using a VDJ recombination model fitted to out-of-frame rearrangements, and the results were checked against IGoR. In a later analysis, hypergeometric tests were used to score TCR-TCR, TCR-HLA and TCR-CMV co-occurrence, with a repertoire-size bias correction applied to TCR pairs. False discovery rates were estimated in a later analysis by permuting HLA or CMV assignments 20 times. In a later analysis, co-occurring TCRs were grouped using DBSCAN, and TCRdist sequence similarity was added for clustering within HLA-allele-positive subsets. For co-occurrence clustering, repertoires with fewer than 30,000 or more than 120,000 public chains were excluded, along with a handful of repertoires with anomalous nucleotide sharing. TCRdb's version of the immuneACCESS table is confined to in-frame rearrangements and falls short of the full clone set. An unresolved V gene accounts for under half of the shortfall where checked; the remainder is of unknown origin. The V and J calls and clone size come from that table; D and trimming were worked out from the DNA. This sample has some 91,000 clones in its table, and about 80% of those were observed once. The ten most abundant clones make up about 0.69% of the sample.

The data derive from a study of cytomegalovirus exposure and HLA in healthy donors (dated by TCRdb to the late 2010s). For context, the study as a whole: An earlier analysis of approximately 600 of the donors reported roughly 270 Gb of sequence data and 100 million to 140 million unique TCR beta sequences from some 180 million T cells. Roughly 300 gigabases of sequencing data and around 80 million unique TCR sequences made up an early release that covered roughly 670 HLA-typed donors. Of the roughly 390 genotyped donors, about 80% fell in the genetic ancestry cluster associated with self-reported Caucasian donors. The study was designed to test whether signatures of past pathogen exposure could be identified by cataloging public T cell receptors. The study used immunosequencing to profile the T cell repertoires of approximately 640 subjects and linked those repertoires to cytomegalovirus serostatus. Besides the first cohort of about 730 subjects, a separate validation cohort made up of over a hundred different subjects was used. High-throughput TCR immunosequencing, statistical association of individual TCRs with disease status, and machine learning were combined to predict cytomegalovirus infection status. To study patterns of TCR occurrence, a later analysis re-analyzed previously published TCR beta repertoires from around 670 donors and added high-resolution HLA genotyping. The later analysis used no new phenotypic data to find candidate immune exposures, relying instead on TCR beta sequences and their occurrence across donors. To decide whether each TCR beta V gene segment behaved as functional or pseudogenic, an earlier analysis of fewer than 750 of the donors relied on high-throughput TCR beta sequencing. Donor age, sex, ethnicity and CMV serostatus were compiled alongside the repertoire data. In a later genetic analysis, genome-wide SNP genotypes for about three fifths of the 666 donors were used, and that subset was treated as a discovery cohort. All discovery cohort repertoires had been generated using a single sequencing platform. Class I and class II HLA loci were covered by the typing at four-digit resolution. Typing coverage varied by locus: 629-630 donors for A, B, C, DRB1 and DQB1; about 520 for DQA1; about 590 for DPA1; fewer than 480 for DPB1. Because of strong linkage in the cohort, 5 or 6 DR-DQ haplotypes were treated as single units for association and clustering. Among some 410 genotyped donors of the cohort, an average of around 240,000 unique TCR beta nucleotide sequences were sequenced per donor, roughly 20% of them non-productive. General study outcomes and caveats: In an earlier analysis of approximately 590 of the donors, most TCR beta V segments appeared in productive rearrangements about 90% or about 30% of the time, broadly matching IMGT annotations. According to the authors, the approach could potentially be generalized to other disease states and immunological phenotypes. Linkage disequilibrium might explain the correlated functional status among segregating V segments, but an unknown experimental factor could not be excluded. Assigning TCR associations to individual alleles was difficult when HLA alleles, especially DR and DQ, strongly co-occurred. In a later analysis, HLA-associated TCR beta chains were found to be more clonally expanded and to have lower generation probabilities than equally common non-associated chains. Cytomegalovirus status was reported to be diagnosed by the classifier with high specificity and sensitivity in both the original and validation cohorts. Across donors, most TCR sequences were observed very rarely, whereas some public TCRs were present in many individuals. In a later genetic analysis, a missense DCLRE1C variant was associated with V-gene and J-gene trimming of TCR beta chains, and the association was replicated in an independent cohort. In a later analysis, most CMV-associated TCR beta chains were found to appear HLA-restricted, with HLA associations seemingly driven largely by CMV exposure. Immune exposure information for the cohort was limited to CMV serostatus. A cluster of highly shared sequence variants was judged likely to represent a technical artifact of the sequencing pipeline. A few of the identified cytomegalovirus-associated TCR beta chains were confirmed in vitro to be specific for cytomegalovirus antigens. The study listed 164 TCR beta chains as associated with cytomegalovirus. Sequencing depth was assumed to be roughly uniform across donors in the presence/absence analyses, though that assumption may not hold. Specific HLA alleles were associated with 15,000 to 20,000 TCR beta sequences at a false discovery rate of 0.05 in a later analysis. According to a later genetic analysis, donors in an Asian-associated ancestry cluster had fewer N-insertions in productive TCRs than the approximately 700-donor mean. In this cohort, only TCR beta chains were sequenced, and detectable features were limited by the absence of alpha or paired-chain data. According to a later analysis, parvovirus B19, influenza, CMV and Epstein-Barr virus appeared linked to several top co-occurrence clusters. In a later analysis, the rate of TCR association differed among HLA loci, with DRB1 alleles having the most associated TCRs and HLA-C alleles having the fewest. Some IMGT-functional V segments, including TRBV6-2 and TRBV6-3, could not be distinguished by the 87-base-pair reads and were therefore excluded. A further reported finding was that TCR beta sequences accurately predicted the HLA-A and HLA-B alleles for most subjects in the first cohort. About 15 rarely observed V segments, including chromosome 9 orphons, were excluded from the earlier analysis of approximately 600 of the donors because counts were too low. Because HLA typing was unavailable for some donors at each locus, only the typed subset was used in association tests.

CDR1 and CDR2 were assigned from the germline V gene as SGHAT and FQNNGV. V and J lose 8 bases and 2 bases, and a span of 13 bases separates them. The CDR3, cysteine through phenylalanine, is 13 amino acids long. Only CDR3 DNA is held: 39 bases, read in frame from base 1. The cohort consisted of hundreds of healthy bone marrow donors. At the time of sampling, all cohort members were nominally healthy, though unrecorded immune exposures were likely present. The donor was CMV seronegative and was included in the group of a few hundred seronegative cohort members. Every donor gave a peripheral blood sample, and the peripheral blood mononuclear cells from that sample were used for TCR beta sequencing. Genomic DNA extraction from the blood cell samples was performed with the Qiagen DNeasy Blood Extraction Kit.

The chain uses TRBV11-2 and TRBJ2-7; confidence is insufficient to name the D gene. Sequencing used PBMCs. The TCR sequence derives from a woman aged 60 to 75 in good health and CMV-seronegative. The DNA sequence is TGTGCCAGCTACTCACGGCAGGCCTACGAGCAGTACTTC. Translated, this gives CASYSRQAYEQYF.